This entry features one T cell receptor beta chain sequence. The table came from immunoSEQ multiplex PCR; TCRdb's copy has only in-frame clones and leaves some out. This sample has over 350,000 clones, with about 95% found just once. This entry is derived from a study of shared T cell receptors in the human thymus. This CDR3 has 17 residues. The ends lost 5 bases at V and 6 bases at J; junction bases unmatched: 16. Germline lookup yields CDR1 MNHEY and CDR2 SMNVEV (reference sequence). This rearrangement joins TRBV27 to TRBJ2-7; 10 bases align to TRBD2. Sequenced: thymocytes. The clonotype originates from a human donor. The CDR3 DNA sequence: TGTGCCAGCAGTCGGGACCGAGCGGGACTAGCGATGGGCGAGCAGTACTTC. Its translation: CASSRDRAGLAMGEQYF.